A single sample is the source of the 20 T cell receptor beta chains below, sequenced in a study of PD-1 blockade in mismatch repair-deficient tumors. The assay was immunoSEQ multiplex PCR, and TCRdb's table has in-frame clones only and misses some. The sample holds some 110,000 clones, over 65% seen once. The material was peripheral blood, obtained about 13 months after starting pembrolizumab. The receptors come from an adult with mismatch repair-deficient cancer.

J is TRBJ2-1 and V is TRBV11-3; 8 bases map to TRBD2. The CDR3 runs to 13 residues. CDR1 and CDR2 from the germline V gene are SGHNT and YENEEA. The V and J ends lost 5 bases and 8 bases, in that order; junction bases with no gene match: 5. CDR3 amino acids: CASSRGAGDEQFF. CDR3 sequence (DNA): TGTGCCAGCAGCCGGGGAGCGGGAGATGAGCAGTTCTTC.

The chain is built from TRBV6-5 and TRBJ2-1; no definite D call. Germline V gene sequence: CDR1 MNHEY, CDR2 SVGAGI. V lost 5 bases to trimming and J lost 7 bases, with 6 bases between them. This CDR3 is 11 amino acids long. The CDR3 bases are TGTGCCAGCAGTGAAGGGAATGAGCAGTTCTTC. Encoded protein: CASSEGNEQFF.

The chain carries TRBV28 and TRBJ2-3, with 9 nucleotides matching TRBD1. Looked up from germline, CDR1 is MDHEN and CDR2 is SYDVKM. V lost 6 bases to trimming and J lost 0 bases; unmatched junction nucleotides: 7. This CDR3 region has 16 residues. For the CDR3, the DNA is TGTGCCAGCAGCCGAGGGGGACAGGGCAGCACAGATACGCAGTATTTT. This gives the protein CASSRGGQGSTDTQYF.

V and J are TRBV11-2 and TRBJ2-7; D remains ambiguous. The CDR3 length is 13 residues. Looked up from germline, CDR1 is SGHAT and CDR2 is FQNNGV. Trimming pared 7 bases from V and 0 bases from J, leaving 10 bases between. The CDR3 coding sequence is TGTGCCAGCAAATACACCTTCTCCTACGAGCAGTACTTC. It encodes CASKYTFSYEQYF. The entire variable domain, with the rest obtained from reference TRBV11-2 and TRBJ2-7, is as follows: EAGVAQSPRYKIIEKRQSVAFWCNPISGHATLYWYQQILGQGPKLLIQFQNNGVVDDSQLPKDRFSAERLKGVDSTLKIQPAKLEDSAVYLCASKYTFSYEQYFGPGTRLTVT.

The V call is TRBV7-6, the J call TRBJ1-2; 9 nucleotides align to TRBD1. This CDR3 contains 14 residues. J was trimmed by 9 bases and V by 5 bases; bases with no gene match: 10. Germline values: CDR1 SGHVS, CDR2 FNYEAQ. CDR3 nucleotides: TGTGCCAGCAGCCCCACGGGACAGGGCAGGCGCTACACCTTC. Encoded protein: CASSPTGQGRRYTF.

DNA for the CDR3: TGCGCCAGCAGTGAGGGACAGACCTACGAGCAGTACTTC. Its translation is CASSEGQTYEQYF. The rearrangement joins TRBV10-2 to TRBJ2-7, with D perhaps matching TRBD1 (6 bases). Germline V gene lookup returns CDR1 WSHSY and CDR2 SAAADI. Trimming took off 2 bases at V and 2 bases at J, with 7 bases between the two ends. This CDR3 region has 13 residues.

The chain uses TRBV27 and TRBJ2-3; D is possibly TRBD2 (7 bases). Germline V gene lookup returns CDR1 MNHEY and CDR2 SMNVEV (reference sequence). V lost 10 bases and J lost 1, with 15 bases in between. The CDR3 extends over 14 amino acids. Written as DNA, the CDR3 is TGTGCCACCTCGGGGGGCCTCGGCACAGATACGCAGTATTTT. Its protein product is CATSGGLGTDTQYF.

This clone has a single count. The chain is built from TRBV29-1 and TRBJ1-1, with D perhaps matching TRBD1 (5 bases). The CDR3 loop spans 14 amino acids. Trimming cost V 7 bases and J 3 bases, with 18 bases left between them. Germline assignment: CDR1 SQVTM and CDR2 ANQGSEA. CDR3 sequence reads: CSGARAGLDTEAFF. Here the CDR3 DNA reads TGCAGCGGGGCCCGGGCAGGGTTAGACACTGAAGCTTTCTTT.

The V gene is TRBV7-2, the J gene TRBJ2-5, with a weak D call TRBD2 (6 bases). CDR3 length: 14 residues. The germline V gene has CDR1 SGHTA and CDR2 FQGNSA. V was cut by 0 bases and J by 4 bases, with 9 bases left in between. In DNA form, the CDR3 reads TGTGCCAGCAGCTTAGCGGGAGGCCCAGAGACCCAGTACTTC. The encoded protein is CASSLAGGPETQYF.

This rearrangement joins TRBV9 to TRBJ2-1; 8 bases agree with TRBD1. The junction had 18 bases not matched to a gene; V was cut back by 3 bases and J by 4 bases. Germline-derived CDR1 and CDR2 are SGDLS and YYNGEE. The CDR3 spans 19 residues. The CDR3 sequence: CASSAPISGQGFKYNEQFF. CDR3 nucleotide sequence: TGTGCCAGCAGCGCCCCGATCTCCGGACAGGGATTCAAGTACAATGAGCAGTTCTTC.

This chain links TRBV4-1 with TRBJ2-3; 9 bases match TRBD2. V shed 0 bases, J shed 0 bases, and the junction held 4 bases outside the gene matches. The CDR3 runs 17 residues. Germline V gene sequence: CDR1 MGHRA, CDR2 YSYEKL. CDR3 DNA: TGCGCCAGCAGCCAAGATTTCCTAGCGGGGAGCACAGATACGCAGTATTTT. Protein: CASSQDFLAGSTDTQYF.

This chain uses TRBV19 with TRBJ2-1; perhaps TRBD2 as D (6 bases). CDR1 is LNHDA and CDR2 is SQIVND in the germline V gene (reference sequence). With 5 bases removed from V and 6 bases from J, the gap between germline ends came to 11 bases. There are 13 residues in the CDR3. The CDR3 loop is CASSGGTRNEQFF. CDR3 coding DNA: TGTGCCAGTAGTGGGGGGACTCGCAATGAGCAGTTCTTC. Variable domain in full (rest from reference TRBV19 and TRBJ2-1): DGGITQSPKYLFRKEGQNVTLSCEQNLNHDAMYWYRQDPGQGLRLIYYSQIVNDFQKGDIAEGYSVSREKKESFPLTVTSAQKNPTAFYLCASSGGTRNEQFFGPGTRLTVL.

V usage is TRBV5-4 and J usage is TRBJ2-3, with D possibly TRBD2 on 6 matching bases. The CDR3 loop spans 15 amino acids. V lost 0 bases, J lost 4 bases, and 12 bases lay in between. In germline, CDR1 is SGHNT, CDR2 YYREEE (reference sequence). In DNA, the CDR3 is TGTGCCAGCAGCTTGGCGGGAGCGGCGGCAGATACGCAGTATTTT. As protein: CASSLAGAAADTQYF.

V and J are TRBV7-9 and TRBJ1-2, with D perhaps matching TRBD1 (5 bases). V was clipped by 4 bases and J by 6 bases, with 15 bases between them. This CDR3 spans 14 amino acids. Germline CDR1 and CDR2: SEHNR and FQNEAQ (reference sequence). The CDR3, as DNA: TGTGCCAGCAGCTCCCGTTGGGGGTTGCATGGCTACACCTTC. This gives the protein CASSSRWGLHGYTF. The entire variable domain, with the rest obtained from reference TRBV7-9 and TRBJ1-2, is as follows: DTGVSQNPRHKITKRGQNVTFRCDPISEHNRLYWYRQTLGQGPEFLTYFQNEAQLEKSRLLSDRFSAERPKGSFSTLEIQRTEQGDSAMYLCASSSRWGLHGYTFGSGTRLTVV.

This chain connects TRBV5-1 to TRBJ1-1, with D possibly matching TRBD1 (5 bases). Per the germline V gene, CDR1 is SGHRS and CDR2 is YFSETQ. The CDR3 has 15 residues. The V gene lost 0 bases and the J gene lost 0 bases, with 9 bases spanning the gap. The CDR3 DNA is TGCGCCAGCAGCTTGGAGGGGCCCATGAACACTGAAGCTTTCTTT. Its translation: CASSLEGPMNTEAFF.

This clone appeared a few times. This chain connects TRBV6-5 to TRBJ2-1; 14 bases align to TRBD2. The junction had 6 bases not matched to a gene; V was cut back by 5 bases and J by 12 bases. This CDR3 has 14 residues. Germline V lookup: CDR1 MNHEY, CDR2 SVGAGI. CDR3 sequence: CASSTGTSGSRQFF. CDR3 DNA: TGTGCCAGCAGTACCGGGACTAGCGGGAGTCGGCAGTTCTTC.

This clone was observed once. Here the CDR3 reads CASSLGPERDEQYF. The DNA for the CDR3 is TGTGCCAGCAGCTTGGGTCCGGAGCGCGACGAGCAGTACTTC. V usage is TRBV5-6 and J usage is TRBJ2-7; D is ambiguous. Per germline, CDR1 SGHDT and CDR2 YYEEEE. The V gene lost 0 bases and the J gene lost 5 bases, with 12 bases spanning the gap. The CDR3 consists of 14 residues.

The rearrangement uses TRBV19 and TRBJ1-5; D remains ambiguous. Germline CDR1 is LNHDA and CDR2 is SQIVND (reference sequence). V was pared by 3 bases and J by 3 bases, with 12 bases between. The CDR3 loop spans 15 amino acids. The CDR3 DNA sequence: TGTGCCAGTAGTATCATGCGGGATCCCAATCAGCCCCAGCATTTT. It yields the protein CASSIMRDPNQPQHF.

This rearrangement joins TRBV2 to TRBJ2-1, with D uncertain. Germline CDR1 SNHLY, CDR2 FYNNEI. CDR3 size: 13 residues. V was cut by 6 bases and J by 4 bases, with 10 bases left in between. The DNA of the CDR3 is TGTGCCAGCAGGGTGAATAGATACAATGAGCAGTTCTTC. This sequence encodes CASRVNRYNEQFF. Combining the CDR3 with reference TRBV2 and TRBJ2-1 gives the whole variable domain EPEVTQTPSHQVTQMGQEVILRCVPISNHLYFYWYRQILGQKVEFLVSFYNNEISEKSEIFDDQFSVERPDGSNFTLKIRSTKLEDSAMYFCASRVNRYNEQFFGPGTRLTVL.

The chain employs TRBV7-2 and TRBJ2-7, with 7 bases fitting TRBD1. The CDR3 loop spans 15 amino acids. J lost 4 bases, V lost 1 base, and 7 bases had no gene match. Germline CDR1 is SGHTA and CDR2 is FQGNSA. The CDR3 DNA sequence: TGTGCCAGCAGCTTAGGAGCAGGGGGAACATACGAGCAGTACTTC. Protein: CASSLGAGGTYEQYF.